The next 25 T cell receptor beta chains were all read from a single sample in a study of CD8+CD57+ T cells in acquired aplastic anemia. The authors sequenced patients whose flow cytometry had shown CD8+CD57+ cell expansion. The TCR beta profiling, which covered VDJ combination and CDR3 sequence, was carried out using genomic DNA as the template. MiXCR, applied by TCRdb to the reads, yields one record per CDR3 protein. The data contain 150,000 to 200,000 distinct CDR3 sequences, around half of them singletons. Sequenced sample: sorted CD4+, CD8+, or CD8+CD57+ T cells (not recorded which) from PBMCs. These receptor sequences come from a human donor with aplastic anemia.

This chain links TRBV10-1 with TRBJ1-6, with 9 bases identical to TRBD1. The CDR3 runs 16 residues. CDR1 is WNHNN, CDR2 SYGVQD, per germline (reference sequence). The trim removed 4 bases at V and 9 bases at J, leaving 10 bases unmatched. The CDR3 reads CASSGTGGGGISPLHF. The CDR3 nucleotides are TGCGCCAGCAGTGGCACAGGGGGCGGGGGGATTTCACCCCTCCACTTT.

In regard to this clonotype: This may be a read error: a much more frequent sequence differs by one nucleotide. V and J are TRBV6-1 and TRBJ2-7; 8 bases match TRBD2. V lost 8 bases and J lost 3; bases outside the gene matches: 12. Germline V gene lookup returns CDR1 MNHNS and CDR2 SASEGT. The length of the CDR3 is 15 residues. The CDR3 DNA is TGTGCCAGCGGCTCCGGGGGGGAAACAGGCTACGAGCAGTACTTC. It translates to CASGSGGETGYEQYF.

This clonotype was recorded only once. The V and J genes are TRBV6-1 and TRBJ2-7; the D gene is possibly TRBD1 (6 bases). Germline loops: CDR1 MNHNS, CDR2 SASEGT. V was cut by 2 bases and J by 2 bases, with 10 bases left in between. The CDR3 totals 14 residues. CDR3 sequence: CASSEFRGPYEQYF. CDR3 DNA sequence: TGTGCCAGCAGTGAATTCAGGGGTCCCTACGAGCAGTACTTC.

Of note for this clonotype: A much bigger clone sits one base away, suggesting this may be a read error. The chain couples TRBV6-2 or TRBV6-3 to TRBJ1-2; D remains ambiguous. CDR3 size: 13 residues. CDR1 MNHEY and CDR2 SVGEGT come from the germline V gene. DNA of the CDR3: TGTGCCAGCAGTCTCGGGGTTAACTATAGCTACACCTTC. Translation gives CASSLGVNYSYTF.

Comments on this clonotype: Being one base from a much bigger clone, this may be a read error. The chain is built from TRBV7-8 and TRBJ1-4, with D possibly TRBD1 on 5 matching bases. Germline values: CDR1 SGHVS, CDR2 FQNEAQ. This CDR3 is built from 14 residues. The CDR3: CASSGSVSGEKTVF. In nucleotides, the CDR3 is TGTGCCAGTTCAGGAAGTGTCTCGGGGGAAAAGACTGTTTTT.

In nucleotides, the CDR3 is TGTGCCAGTAGTATGACTACCGGTCAGCCCCAGCATTTT. The encoded protein is CASSMTTGQPQHF. The chain carries TRBV19 and TRBJ1-5; D ambiguous. The germline CDR1 and CDR2 sequences are LNHDA and SQIVND (reference sequence). V gave up 3 bases and J gave up 6 bases, with 9 bases separating them. CDR3 length: 13 amino acids.

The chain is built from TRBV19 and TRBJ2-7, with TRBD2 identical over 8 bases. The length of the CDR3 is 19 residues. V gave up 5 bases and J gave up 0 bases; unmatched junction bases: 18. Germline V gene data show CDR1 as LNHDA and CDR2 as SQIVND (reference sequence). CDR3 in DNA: TGTGCCAGTAGTCCCCGGCCCGGGAGGGTCGGGTTAATCTCCTACGAGCAGTACTTC. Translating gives CASSPRPGRVGLISYEQYF.

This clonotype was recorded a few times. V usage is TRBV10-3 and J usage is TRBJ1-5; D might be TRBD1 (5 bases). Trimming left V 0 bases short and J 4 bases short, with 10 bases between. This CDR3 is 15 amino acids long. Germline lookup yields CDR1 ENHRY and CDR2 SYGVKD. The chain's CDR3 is CAISESGGANQPQHF. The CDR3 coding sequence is TGTGCCATCAGTGAGTCTGGTGGGGCGAATCAGCCCCAGCATTTT.

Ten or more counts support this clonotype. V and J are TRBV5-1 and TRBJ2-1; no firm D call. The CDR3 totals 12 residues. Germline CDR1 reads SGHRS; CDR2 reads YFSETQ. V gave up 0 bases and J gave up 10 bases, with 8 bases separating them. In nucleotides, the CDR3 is TGCGCCAGCAGCTTGGGACTGGCCGAGCAGTTCTTC. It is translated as CASSLGLAEQFF.

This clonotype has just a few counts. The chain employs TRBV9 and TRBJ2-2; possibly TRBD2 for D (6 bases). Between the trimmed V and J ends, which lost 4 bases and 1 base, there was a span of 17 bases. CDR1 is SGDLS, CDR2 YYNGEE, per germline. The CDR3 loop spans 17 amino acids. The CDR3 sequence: CASSFQSRRENTGELFF. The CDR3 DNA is TGTGCCAGCAGCTTCCAATCGAGGCGGGAGAACACCGGGGAGCTGTTTTTT.

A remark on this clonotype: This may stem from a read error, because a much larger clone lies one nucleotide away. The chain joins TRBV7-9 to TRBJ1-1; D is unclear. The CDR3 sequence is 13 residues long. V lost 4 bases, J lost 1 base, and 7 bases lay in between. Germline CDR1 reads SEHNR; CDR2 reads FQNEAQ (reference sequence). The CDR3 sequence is CASSWTENTEAFF. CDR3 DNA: TGTGCCAGCAGCTGGACGGAGAACACTGAAGCTTTCTTT.

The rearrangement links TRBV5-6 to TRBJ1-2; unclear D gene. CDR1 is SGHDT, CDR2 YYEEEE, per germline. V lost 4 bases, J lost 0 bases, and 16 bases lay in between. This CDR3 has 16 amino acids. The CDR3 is CASSPQPRGANYGYTF. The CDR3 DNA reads TGTGCCAGCAGCCCACAACCTCGGGGAGCTAACTATGGCTACACCTTC.

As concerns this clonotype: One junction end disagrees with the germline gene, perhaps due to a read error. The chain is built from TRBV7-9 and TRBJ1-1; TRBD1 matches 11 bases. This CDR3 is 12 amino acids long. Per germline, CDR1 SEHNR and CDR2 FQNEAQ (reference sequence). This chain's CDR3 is CASSLGQGASRF. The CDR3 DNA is TGTGCCAGCAGCCTTGGACAGGGGGCGAGTCGGTTT. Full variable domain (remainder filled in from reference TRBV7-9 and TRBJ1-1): DTGVSQNPRHKITKRGQNVTFRCDPISEHNRLYWYRQTLGQGPEFLTYFQNEAQLEKSRLLSDRFSAERPKGSFSTLEIQRTEQGDSAMYLCASSLGQGASRFGQGTRLTVV.

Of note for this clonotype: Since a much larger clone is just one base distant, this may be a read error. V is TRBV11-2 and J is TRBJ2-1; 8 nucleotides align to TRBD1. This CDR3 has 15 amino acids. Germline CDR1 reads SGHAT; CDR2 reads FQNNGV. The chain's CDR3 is CASSLRQGLSNEQLF. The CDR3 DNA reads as TGTGCCAGCAGCCTAAGACAGGGGTTAAGCAATGAGCAGCTCTTC.

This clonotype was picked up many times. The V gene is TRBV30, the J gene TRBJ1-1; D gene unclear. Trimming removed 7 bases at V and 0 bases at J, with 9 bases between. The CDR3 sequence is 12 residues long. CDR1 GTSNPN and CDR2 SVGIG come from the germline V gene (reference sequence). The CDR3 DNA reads TGTGCCTTGAGGTTCATGAACACTGAAGCTTTCTTT. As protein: CALRFMNTEAFF. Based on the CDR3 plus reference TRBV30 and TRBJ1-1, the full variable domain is SQTIHQWPATLVQPVGSPLSLECTVEGTSNPNLYWYRQAAGRGLQLLFYSVGIGQISSEVPQNLSASRPQDRQFILSSKKLLLSDSGFYLCALRFMNTEAFFGQGTRLTVV.

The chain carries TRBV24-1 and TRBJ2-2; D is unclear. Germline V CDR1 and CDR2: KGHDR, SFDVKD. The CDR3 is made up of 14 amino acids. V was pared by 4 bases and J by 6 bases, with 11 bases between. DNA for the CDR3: TGTGCCACCAGTGACGCTTCAGGTGCCGGGGAGCTGTTTTTT. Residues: CATSDASGAGELFF.

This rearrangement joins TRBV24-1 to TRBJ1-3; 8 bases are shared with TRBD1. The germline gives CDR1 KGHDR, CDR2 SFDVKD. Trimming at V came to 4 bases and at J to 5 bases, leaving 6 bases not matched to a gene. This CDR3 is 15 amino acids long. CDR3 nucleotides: TGTGCCACCAGTGACCTTGGACAGGGTCGAAACACCATATATTTT. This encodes CATSDLGQGRNTIYF.

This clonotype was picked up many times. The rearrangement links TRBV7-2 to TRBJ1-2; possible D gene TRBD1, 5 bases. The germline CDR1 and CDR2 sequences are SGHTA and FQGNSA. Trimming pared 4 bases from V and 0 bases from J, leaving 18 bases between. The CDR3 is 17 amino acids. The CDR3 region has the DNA TGTGCCAGCAGCTCTCCCTGGGGCAGGGAATCTAACTATGGCTACACCTTC. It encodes CASSSPWGRESNYGYTF. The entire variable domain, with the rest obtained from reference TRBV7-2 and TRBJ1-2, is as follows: GAGVSQSPSNKVTEKGKDVELRCDPISGHTALYWYRQSLGQGLEFLIYFQGNSAPDKSGLPSDRFSAERTGGSVSTLTIQRTQQEDSAVYLCASSSPWGRESNYGYTFGSGTRLTVV.

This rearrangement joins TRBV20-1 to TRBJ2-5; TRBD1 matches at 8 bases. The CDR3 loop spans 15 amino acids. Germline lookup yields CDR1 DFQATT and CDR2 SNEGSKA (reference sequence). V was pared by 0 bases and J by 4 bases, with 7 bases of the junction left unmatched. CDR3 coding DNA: TGCAGTGCTAGAGACGCAGGGGGCTTTAGAGAGACCCAGTACTTC. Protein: CSARDAGGFRETQYF.

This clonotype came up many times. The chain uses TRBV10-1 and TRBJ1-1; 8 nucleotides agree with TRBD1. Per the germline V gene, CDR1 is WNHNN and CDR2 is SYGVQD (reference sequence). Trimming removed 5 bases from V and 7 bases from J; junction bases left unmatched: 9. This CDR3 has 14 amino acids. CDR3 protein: CASSPSDRGNEAFF. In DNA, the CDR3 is TGCGCCAGCAGTCCTTCAGACAGGGGTAATGAAGCTTTCTTT.

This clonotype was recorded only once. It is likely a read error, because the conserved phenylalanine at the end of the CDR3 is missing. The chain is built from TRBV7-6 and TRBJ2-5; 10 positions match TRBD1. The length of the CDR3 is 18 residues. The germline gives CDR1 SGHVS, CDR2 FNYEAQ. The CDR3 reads CASSSPGGQGIEGETQYS. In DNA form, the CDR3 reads TGTGCAAGCAGTTCCCCTGGGGGACAGGGGATAGAGGGGGAGACCCAGTACTCC.

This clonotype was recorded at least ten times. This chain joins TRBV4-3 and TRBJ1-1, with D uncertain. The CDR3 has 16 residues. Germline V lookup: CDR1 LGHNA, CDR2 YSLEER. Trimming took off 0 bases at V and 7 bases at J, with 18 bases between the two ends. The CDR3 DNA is TGCGCCAGCAGCCAAGATATAGCACCCTCCCCCTATGAAGCTTTCTTT. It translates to CASSQDIAPSPYEAFF.

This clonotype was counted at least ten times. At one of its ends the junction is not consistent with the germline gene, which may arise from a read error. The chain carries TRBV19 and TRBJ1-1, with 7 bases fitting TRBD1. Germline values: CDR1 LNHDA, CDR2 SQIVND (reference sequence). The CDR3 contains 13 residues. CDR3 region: CASTRGVSGGRIF. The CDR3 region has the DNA TGTGCCAGTACCAGGGGGGTTTCGGGGGGCCGGATATTT. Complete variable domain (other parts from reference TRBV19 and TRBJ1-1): DGGITQSPKYLFRKEGQNVTLSCEQNLNHDAMYWYRQDPGQGLRLIYYSQIVNDFQKGDIAEGYSVSREKKESFPLTVTSAQKNPTAFYLCASTRGVSGGRIFGQGTRLTVV.

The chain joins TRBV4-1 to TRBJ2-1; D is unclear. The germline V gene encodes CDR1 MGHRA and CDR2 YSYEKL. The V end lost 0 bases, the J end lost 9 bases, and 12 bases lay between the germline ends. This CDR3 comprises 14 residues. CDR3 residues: CASSQDQTAGEQFF. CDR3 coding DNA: TGCGCCAGCAGCCAAGATCAAACGGCAGGTGAGCAGTTCTTC.

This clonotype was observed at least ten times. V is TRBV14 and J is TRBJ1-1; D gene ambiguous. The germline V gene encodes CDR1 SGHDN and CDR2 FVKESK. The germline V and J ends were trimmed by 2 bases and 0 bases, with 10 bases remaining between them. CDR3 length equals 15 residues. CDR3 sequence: CASSQYDGMNTEAFF. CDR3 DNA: TGTGCCAGCAGCCAATATGACGGAATGAACACTGAAGCTTTCTTT. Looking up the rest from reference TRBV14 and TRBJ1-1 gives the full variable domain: EAGVTQFPSHSVIEKGQTVTLRCDPISGHDNLYWYRRVMGKEIKFLLHFVKESKQDESGMPNNRFLAERTGGTYSTLKVQPAELEDSGVYFCASSQYDGMNTEAFFGQGTRLTVV.